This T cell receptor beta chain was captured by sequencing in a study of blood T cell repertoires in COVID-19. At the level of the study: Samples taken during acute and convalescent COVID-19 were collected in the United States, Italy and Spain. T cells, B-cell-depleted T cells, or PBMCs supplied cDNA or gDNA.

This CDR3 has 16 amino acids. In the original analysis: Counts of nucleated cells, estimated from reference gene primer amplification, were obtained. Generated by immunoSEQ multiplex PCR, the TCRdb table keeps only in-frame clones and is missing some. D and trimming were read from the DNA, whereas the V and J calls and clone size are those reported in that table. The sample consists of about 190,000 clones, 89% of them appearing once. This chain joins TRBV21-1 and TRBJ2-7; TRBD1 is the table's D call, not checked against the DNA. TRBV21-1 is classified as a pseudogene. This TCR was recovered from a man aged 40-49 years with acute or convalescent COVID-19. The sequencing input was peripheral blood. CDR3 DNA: TGTGCCAGCAGACCGTCTGGGGCGTTGAGCTCCTACGAGCAGTACTTC. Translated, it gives CASRPSGALSSYEQYF.